The clone carrying this T cell receptor beta chain appeared many times. The target antigen is unknown. The data originate from a study of spatial heterogeneity in lung cancer. Whole-study findings and limits: Numbers of ubiquitous and regional expanded TCRs tracked ubiquitous and regional nonsynonymous mutation counts, respectively. It was found that expanded intratumoral alpha and beta TCR counts tracked tumor mutation counts.

Each CDR3 protein gets one entry after TCRdb re-called the 5' RACE reads with MiXCR. The data show under 20,000 distinct CDR3 sequences, 7% seen once. The CDR3 sequence is 13 residues long. Trimming stripped 5 bases from V and 5 bases from J, with 9 bases between. Germline assignment: CDR1 SEHNR and CDR2 FQNEAQ (reference sequence). The time point: sample taken at primary tumor resection. The rearrangement links TRBV7-9 to TRBJ1-4, with a possible D match to TRBD1 (5 bases). This receptor was obtained from a female donor with early-stage non-small cell lung cancer. The source was lung tumor tissue, collected at surgery. CDR3 sequence (DNA): TGTGCCAGCAGCCGGGGCACCAATGAAAAACTGTTTTTT. Amino acid sequence: CASSRGTNEKLFF. The full variable domain, completed using reference TRBV7-9 and TRBJ1-4, is DTGVSQNPRHKITKRGQNVTFRCDPISEHNRLYWYRQTLGQGPEFLTYFQNEAQLEKSRLLSDRFSAERPKGSFSTLEIQRTEQGDSAMYLCASSRGTNEKLFFGSGTQLSVL.